This T cell receptor (beta chain) stems from a study of technical replicates of blood from a few donors. Germline V lookup: CDR1 SNHLY, CDR2 FYNNEI. V gave up 9 bases and J gave up 2 bases; unmatched junction bases: 4. The CDR3 loop spans 13 amino acids. Assay used: immunoSEQ multiplex PCR; TCRdb lists only in-frame clones, some missing. The profile shows about 60,000 clones, more than 70% of them singletons. This chain links TRBV2 with TRBJ2-3; TRBD1 aligns across 8 bases. This sequence was found in a human donor in good health. Some clones in this sample may be carry-over from other donors' samples. The sample consisted of PBMCs. CDR3 region: CASNRGATDTQYF. The CDR3, as DNA: TGTGCCAGTAACAGGGGGGCCACAGATACGCAGTATTTT.